The T cell receptor beta chain under discussion was sequenced for a study of T cells in Graves' hyperthyroidism and ophthalmopathy. Findings of the study overall: Median prediction lead before ophthalmopathy onset was 5 to 7 months with the model. Within blood appeared most thyroid clonotypes that had expanded above 0.001.

The study excluded patients with uncontrolled infection, other autoimmune disease, pregnancy or lactation. This clonotype was picked up many times. Its antigen is still unknown. From RNA transcripts, TCR beta CDR3 regions were amplified. When the TCR CDR3 underwent first-round RT-PCR, the HTBI primer set was used. MiXCR, run by TCRdb on the multiplex PCR reads, gives a single entry per CDR3 protein. The sample shows 380,000 or so distinct CDR3 sequences, approximately 13% of them seen only once. Sequences were obtained from blood. This TCR came from a man aged 30 to 45 with Graves' hyperthyroidism that later progressed to Graves' ophthalmopathy.

CDR3 in DNA: TGTGCCAGCAGTTACGGGGGAAGAAACGAGCAGTACTTC. Translated: CASSYGGRNEQYF. This chain uses TRBV6-2 or TRBV6-3 with TRBJ2-7; either TRBD1 or TRBD2 may fit D (5 bases each). Germline assignment: CDR1 MNHEY and CDR2 SVGEGT. With 2 bases removed from V and 5 bases from J, the gap between germline ends came to 10 bases. CDR3 length: 13 amino acids.